What follows are 3 T cell receptor beta chains derived from one specimen sequenced in a study of graft-versus-host responses after intestinal transplantation. Profiled with immunoSEQ multiplex PCR; TCRdb holds only in-frame clones, not every one. The data hold some 120,000 clones, with approximately 94% observed a single time. Antigens for these TCRs are unknown. The sequencing used unstimulated CD4+ T cells sorted from spleen or lymph node cells, collected before transplant. These receptors were taken from a human donor who was the organ donor for an intestinal transplant.

The V and J genes are TRBV25-1 and TRBJ2-4; 9 bases are a match to TRBD1. CDR1 is MGHDK and CDR2 is SYGVNS in the germline V gene. After removal of 2 bases from V and 5 bases from J, the junction contained 4 bases not matched to a gene. The CDR3 covers 15 residues. CDR3 sequence reads: CASSEPRDRENIQYF. The CDR3, as DNA: TGTGCCAGCAGTGAACCTAGGGACAGGGAAAACATTCAGTACTTC. The entire variable domain, with the rest obtained from reference TRBV25-1 and TRBJ2-4, is as follows: EADIYQTPRYLVIGTGKKITLECSQTMGHDKMYWYQQDPGMELHLIHYSYGVNSTEKGDLSSESTVSRIRTEHFPLTLESARPSHTSQYLCASSEPRDRENIQYFGAGTRLSVL.

The chain is built from TRBV18 and TRBJ2-5; the D gene is possibly TRBD2 (5 bases). There are 17 residues in the CDR3. Germline lookup yields CDR1 KGHSH and CDR2 LQKENI. Trimming removed 5 bases at V and 1 base at J, with 20 bases between. CDR3 DNA: TGTGCCAGCTCAGCATACCAGATGAGGGCAAGCCAAGAGACCCAGTACTTC. It codes for CASSAYQMRASQETQYF.

This sequence joins TRBV23-1 and TRBJ1-5, with 9 nucleotides matching TRBD1. TRBV23-1 is recorded as an ORF, its role being uncertain. V lost 1 base, J lost 7 bases, and 8 bases stayed unmatched. The CDR3 sequence is 16 residues long. In nucleotides, the CDR3 is TGCGCCAGCAGTCAATTCCGACAGGGGGGAGGACAGCCCCAGCATTTT. Amino acid sequence: CASSQFRQGGGQPQHF.